These T cell receptor beta chains were read from a single sample in a study of T-cell memory formation after mild COVID-19. Via MiXCR, TCRdb re-called the 5' RACE reads, giving one row per CDR3 protein. The sample has some 270,000 distinct CDR3 sequences, 15% seen once; the top ten hold approximately 2.1%. Material: PBMCs or a T cell subset sorted from them (not recorded which). These receptors were obtained from an adult woman who had mild COVID-19 (a few samples of this study predate the infection). Cell type and time point are not known. Both conserved end residues are part of each CDR3. Each record gives: J gene, D gene, CDR3 length, V gene, clone size, CDR3 DNA, CDR3 protein. D genes are given only for firm matches. Rows may omit the clone size; those that give it use once, few, many or a size class.

J: TRBJ2-2; D: NA; length: 15; V: TRBV5-1; size: few; DNA: TGCGCCAGCTCCTCTACCACAGGGAACACCGGGGAGCTGTTTTTT; CDR3: CASSSTTGNTGELFF
J: TRBJ1-4; D: NA; length: 13; V: TRBV7-2; size: NA; DNA: TGTGCCAGCACGGCCGCAGCCAGGGAAAAACTGTTTTTT; CDR3: CASTAAAREKLFF
J: TRBJ2-7; D: NA; length: 16; V: TRBV2; size: NA; DNA: TGTGCCAGCAGTGAAGCGGGGCTGGCTAGCTACTACGAGCAGTACTTC; CDR3: CASSEAGLASYYEQYF
J: TRBJ2-2; D: TRBD1; length: 15; V: TRBV20-1; size: few; DNA: TGCAGTGCTCGGATCGGGACAGTAAACACCGGGGAGCTGTTTTTT; CDR3: CSARIGTVNTGELFF
J: TRBJ1-5; D: NA; length: 14; V: TRBV20-1; size: NA; DNA: TGCAGTGCTTACAGGGAAACTAGCAATCAGCCCCAGCATTTT; CDR3: CSAYRETSNQPQHF
J: TRBJ2-1; D: TRBD2; length: 12; V: TRBV7-9; size: few; DNA: TGTGCCGGGGTAGCGGGGCACAATGAGCAGTTCTTC; CDR3: CAGVAGHNEQFF
J: TRBJ2-7; D: NA; length: 15; V: TRBV4-1; size: few; DNA: TGCGCCAGCAGCCAAGACAGGGCAGGGTTGTACGAGCAGTACTTC; CDR3: CASSQDRAGLYEQYF
J: TRBJ1-2; D: NA; length: 14; V: TRBV3-1; size: few; DNA: TGTGCCAGCAGCCAAGGAGCCGGGTACTATGGCTACACCTTC; CDR3: CASSQGAGYYGYTF
J: TRBJ1-2; D: TRBD1; length: 14; V: TRBV5-1; size: few; DNA: TGCGCCAGCAGCCAGCATCAGGGGGCTTATGGCTACACCTTC; CDR3: CASSQHQGAYGYTF
J: TRBJ2-7; D: NA; length: 13; V: TRBV25-1; size: NA; DNA: TGTGCCAGCAGTGTCACACGAGGAAACGAGCAGTACTTC; CDR3: CASSVTRGNEQYF
J: TRBJ2-3; D: TRBD2; length: 17; V: TRBV6-5; size: few; DNA: TGTGCCAGTCGCGTGGGGCTAGCGGTGACTAGCACAGATACGCAGTATTTT; CDR3: CASRVGLAVTSTDTQYF
J: TRBJ1-5; D: TRBD1; length: 17; V: TRBV15; size: NA; DNA: TGTGCCACCAGCAGAGTGACAGGGGTAATAGGCAATCAGCCCCAGCATTTT; CDR3: CATSRVTGVIGNQPQHF
J: TRBJ1-1; D: TRBD1; length: 14; V: TRBV18; size: NA; DNA: TGTGCCAGCTCCCAGCAGGGGGGGAACACTGAAGCTTTCTTT; CDR3: CASSQQGGNTEAFF
J: TRBJ1-3; D: NA; length: 14; V: TRBV5-1; size: NA; DNA: TGCGCCAGCAGCTTGGACGGGACTGGAAACACCATATATTTT; CDR3: CASSLDGTGNTIYF
J: TRBJ1-5; D: NA; length: 16; V: TRBV6-2/TRBV6-3; size: few; DNA: TGTGCCAGCAGCTCTACAGGACGGAAGAGCAATCAGCCCCAGCATTTT; CDR3: CASSSTGRKSNQPQHF
J: TRBJ1-1; D: NA; length: 15; V: TRBV19; size: NA; DNA: TGTGCCAGTAGTATGGGGACACCGTTGAACACTGAAGCTTTCTTT; CDR3: CASSMGTPLNTEAFF
J: TRBJ2-3; D: NA; length: 12; V: TRBV7-2; size: few; DNA: TGTGCCAGCAGCCCACAGATAGATACGCAGTATTTT; CDR3: CASSPQIDTQYF
J: TRBJ1-4; D: NA; length: 15; V: TRBV5-1; size: NA; DNA: TGCGCCAGCAGCTTGGCCGGGTCAGCTAATGAAAAACTGTTTTTT; CDR3: CASSLAGSANEKLFF
J: TRBJ1-1; D: TRBD1; length: 12; V: TRBV29-1; size: NA; DNA: TGCAGCGTTGCCGACAGGGCCACTGAAGCTTTCTTT; CDR3: CSVADRATEAFF
J: TRBJ1-1; D: NA; length: 19; V: TRBV7-6; size: NA; DNA: TGTGCCAGCAGCTTAGCGATCGGGCGGGGGTCTCAAATGAACACTGAAGCTTTCTTT; CDR3: CASSLAIGRGSQMNTEAFF
J: TRBJ2-3; D: TRBD1; length: 15; V: TRBV12-3/TRBV12-4; size: few; DNA: TGTGCCAGCAGTTCCCGGGACAGGAGCACAGATACGCAGTATTTT; CDR3: CASSSRDRSTDTQYF
J: TRBJ2-3; D: TRBD2; length: 15; V: TRBV12-3/TRBV12-4; size: NA; DNA: TGTGCCAGCAGTGGACTAGCGGGAGCTTCGGATACGCAGTATTTT; CDR3: CASSGLAGASDTQYF
J: TRBJ2-4; D: NA; length: 14; V: TRBV3-1; size: many; DNA: TGTGCCAGCAGCCCCCCAGGAATGTCAAACATTCAGTACTTC; CDR3: CASSPPGMSNIQYF
J: TRBJ2-1; D: NA; length: 16; V: TRBV25-1; size: NA; DNA: TGTGCCAGCCGGTCCCGGCTTACAGGGCTCTTCAATGAGCAGTTCTTC; CDR3: CASRSRLTGLFNEQFF
J: TRBJ2-1; D: NA; length: 14; V: TRBV10-3; size: NA; DNA: TGTGCCTCAAAGAGTGTTAGCTCCTACAATGAGCAGTTCTTC; CDR3: CASKSVSSYNEQFF
J: TRBJ2-1; D: TRBD2; length: 13; V: TRBV12-3/TRBV12-4; size: NA; DNA: TGTGCCAGCAGTCCTAGCGGGGTCTATGAGCAGTTCTTC; CDR3: CASSPSGVYEQFF
J: TRBJ2-6; D: TRBD1; length: 18; V: TRBV19; size: NA; DNA: TGTGCCAGTAGTATAAGCGGGACAGGGTACTCTGGGGCCAACGTCCTGACTTTC; CDR3: CASSISGTGYSGANVLTF
J: TRBJ2-7; D: NA; length: 11; V: TRBV12-3/TRBV12-4; size: few; DNA: TGTGCCAGCAGCCCTCGACAGAGACAGTACTTC; CDR3: CASSPRQRQYF
J: TRBJ2-5; D: NA; length: 15; V: TRBV12-3/TRBV12-4; size: few; DNA: TGTGCCAGCAGTTTTGGGGGGTCCTACCAAGAGACCCAGTACTTC; CDR3: CASSFGGSYQETQYF
J: TRBJ2-3; D: NA; length: 13; V: TRBV30; size: NA; DNA: TGTGCCTTTACCTCAGGGAGCACAGATACGCAGTATTTT; CDR3: CAFTSGSTDTQYF
J: TRBJ2-2; D: TRBD1; length: 15; V: TRBV20-1; size: NA; DNA: TGCAGTGCTAGCCGGGGACAGATCAACACCGGGGAGCTGTTTTTT; CDR3: CSASRGQINTGELFF
J: TRBJ2-2; D: NA; length: 16; V: TRBV7-2; size: few; DNA: TGTGCCAGCAGCCAGATGGCGGGCCCGAACACCGGGGAGCTGTTTTTT; CDR3: CASSQMAGPNTGELFF
J: TRBJ2-3; D: NA; length: 16; V: TRBV20-1; size: NA; DNA: TGCAGTGCTCCTTCACAGGGAGGTGGAGCGACAGATACGCAGTATTTT; CDR3: CSAPSQGGGATDTQYF
J: TRBJ1-2; D: NA; length: 14; V: TRBV4-2; size: NA; DNA: TGTGCCAGCAGCCAACGGGGGGTGAGCTATGGCTACACCTTC; CDR3: CASSQRGVSYGYTF
J: TRBJ2-3; D: TRBD1; length: 15; V: TRBV5-1; size: NA; DNA: TGCGCCAGCAGCTCGCGGGACAGGGGGCACGATACGCAGTATTTT; CDR3: CASSSRDRGHDTQYF
J: TRBJ2-5; D: TRBD2; length: 15; V: TRBV12-3/TRBV12-4; size: few; DNA: TGTGCCAGCAGTCTGATGGGGGGAGCGGGGGTGACCCAGTACTTC; CDR3: CASSLMGGAGVTQYF
J: TRBJ1-4; D: NA; length: 14; V: TRBV7-2; size: few; DNA: TGTGCCAGCAGCTTCCACGGGCCGAATGAAAAACTGTTTTTT; CDR3: CASSFHGPNEKLFF
J: TRBJ1-1; D: TRBD1; length: 16; V: TRBV5-1; size: few; DNA: TGCGCCAGCAGGCATCTTTCAGGGGGGGCGCTGACTGAAGCTTTCTTT; CDR3: CASRHLSGGALTEAFF
J: TRBJ2-7; D: NA; length: 14; V: TRBV2; size: NA; DNA: TGTGCCAGCAGTGTCAGGGGGGGTCGCTACGAGCAGTACTTC; CDR3: CASSVRGGRYEQYF
J: TRBJ1-5; D: NA; length: 17; V: TRBV6-5; size: few; DNA: TGTGCCAGCAGCCCGCGGCCGGCGGGAGATAGCAATCAGCCCCAGCATTTT; CDR3: CASSPRPAGDSNQPQHF
J: TRBJ2-2; D: TRBD2; length: 18; V: TRBV6-5; size: few; DNA: TGTGCCAGCAGTTACTCGGCAGCGGGGGGCCACGTTGGCGGGGAGCTGTTTTTT; CDR3: CASSYSAAGGHVGGELFF
J: TRBJ1-2; D: TRBD1; length: 14; V: TRBV12-3/TRBV12-4; size: NA; DNA: TGTGCCAGCAGTTCAGGACAGGGTGGCTATGGCTACACCTTC; CDR3: CASSSGQGGYGYTF
J: TRBJ1-1; D: NA; length: 13; V: TRBV29-1; size: NA; DNA: TGCAGCGTTCAGACAGGAGAACAGACTGAAGCTTTCTTT; CDR3: CSVQTGEQTEAFF
J: TRBJ2-5; D: TRBD1; length: 14; V: TRBV7-2; size: many; DNA: TGTGCCAGCAGCCAAGGGACAGGGGGGGAGACCCAGTACTTC; CDR3: CASSQGTGGETQYF
J: TRBJ2-1; D: TRBD2; length: 15; V: TRBV6-2/TRBV6-3; size: few; DNA: TGTGCCAGCAGCCGAGCGACTAGCGGGAGACATGAGCAGTTCTTC; CDR3: CASSRATSGRHEQFF
J: TRBJ2-7; D: NA; length: 14; V: TRBV4-3; size: few; DNA: TGCGCCAGCAGCCCCCGGACTGAATCCTACGAGCAGTACTTC; CDR3: CASSPRTESYEQYF
J: TRBJ2-1; D: NA; length: 15; V: TRBV5-1; size: many; DNA: TGCGCCAGCAGCTTAGGAGGTGCCTCCTACAATGAGCAGTTCTTC; CDR3: CASSLGGASYNEQFF
J: TRBJ2-7; D: NA; length: 13; V: TRBV29-1; size: NA; DNA: TGCAGCGTTTCACAGGGACTCATTTACGAGCAGTACTTC; CDR3: CSVSQGLIYEQYF